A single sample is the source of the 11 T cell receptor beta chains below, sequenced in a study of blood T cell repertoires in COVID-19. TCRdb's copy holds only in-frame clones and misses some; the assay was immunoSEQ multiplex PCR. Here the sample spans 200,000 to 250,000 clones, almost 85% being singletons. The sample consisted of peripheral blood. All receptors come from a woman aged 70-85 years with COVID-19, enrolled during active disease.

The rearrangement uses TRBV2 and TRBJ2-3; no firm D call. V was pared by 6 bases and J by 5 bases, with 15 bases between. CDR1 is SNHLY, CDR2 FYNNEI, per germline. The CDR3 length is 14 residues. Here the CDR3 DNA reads TGTGCCAGCAGGCCTCGACACCTGGGAGATACGCAGTATTTT. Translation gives CASRPRHLGDTQYF. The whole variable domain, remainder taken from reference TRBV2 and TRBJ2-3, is EPEVTQTPSHQVTQMGQEVILRCVPISNHLYFYWYRQILGQKVEFLVSFYNNEISEKSEIFDDQFSVERPDGSNFTLKIRSTKLEDSAMYFCASRPRHLGDTQYFGPGTRLTVL.

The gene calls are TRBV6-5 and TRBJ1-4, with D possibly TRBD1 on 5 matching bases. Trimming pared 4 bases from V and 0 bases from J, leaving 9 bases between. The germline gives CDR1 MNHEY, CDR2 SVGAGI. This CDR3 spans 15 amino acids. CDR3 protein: CASSSDSTTNEKLFF. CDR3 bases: TGTGCCAGCAGTTCCGACAGTACAACTAATGAAAAACTGTTTTTT.

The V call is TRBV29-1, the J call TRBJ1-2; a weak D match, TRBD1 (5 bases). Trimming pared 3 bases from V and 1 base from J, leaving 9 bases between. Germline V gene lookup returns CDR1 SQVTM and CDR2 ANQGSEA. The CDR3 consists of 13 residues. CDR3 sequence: CSVEEGFNYGYTF. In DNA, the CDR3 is TGCAGCGTTGAGGAGGGGTTTAACTATGGCTACACCTTC. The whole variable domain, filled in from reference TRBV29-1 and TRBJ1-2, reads SAVISQKPSRDICQRGTSLTIQCQVDSQVTMMFWYRQQPGQSLTLIATANQGSEATYESGFVIDKFPISRPNLTFSTLTVSNMSPEDSSIYLCSVEEGFNYGYTFGSGTRLTVV.

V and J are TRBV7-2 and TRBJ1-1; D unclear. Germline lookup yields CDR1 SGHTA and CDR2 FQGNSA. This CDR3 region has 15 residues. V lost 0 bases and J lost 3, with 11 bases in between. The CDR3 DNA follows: TGTGCCAGCAGCTTAGCGGGCAAAATCTACACTGAAGCTTTCTTT. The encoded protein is CASSLAGKIYTEAFF.

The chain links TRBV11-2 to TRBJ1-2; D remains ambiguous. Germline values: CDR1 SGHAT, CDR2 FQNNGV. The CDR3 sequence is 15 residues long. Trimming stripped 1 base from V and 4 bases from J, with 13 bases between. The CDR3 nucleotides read TGTGCCAGCAGCTTAGTTTCGGGGTGGGTCTATGGCTACACCTTC. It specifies CASSLVSGWVYGYTF.

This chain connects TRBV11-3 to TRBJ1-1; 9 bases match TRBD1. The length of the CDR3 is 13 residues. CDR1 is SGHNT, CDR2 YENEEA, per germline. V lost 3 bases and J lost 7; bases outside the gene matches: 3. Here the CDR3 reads CASSFGTGNEAFF. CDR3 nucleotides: TGTGCCAGCAGCTTTGGGACAGGGAATGAAGCTTTCTTT.

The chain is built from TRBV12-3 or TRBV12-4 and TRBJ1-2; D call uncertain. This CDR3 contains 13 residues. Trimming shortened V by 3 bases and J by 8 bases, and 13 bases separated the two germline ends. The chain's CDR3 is CASSFARVEGYTF. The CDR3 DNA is TGTGCCAGCAGTTTTGCCCGGGTGGAGGGCTACACCTTC.

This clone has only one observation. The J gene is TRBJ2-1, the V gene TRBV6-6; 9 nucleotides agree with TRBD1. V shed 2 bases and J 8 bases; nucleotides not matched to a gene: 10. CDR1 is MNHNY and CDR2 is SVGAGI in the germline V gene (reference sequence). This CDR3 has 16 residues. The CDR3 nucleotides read TGTGCCAGCAGTTACGCTCGGACAGGGGCTCGCCATGAGCAGTTCTTC. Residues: CASSYARTGARHEQFF.

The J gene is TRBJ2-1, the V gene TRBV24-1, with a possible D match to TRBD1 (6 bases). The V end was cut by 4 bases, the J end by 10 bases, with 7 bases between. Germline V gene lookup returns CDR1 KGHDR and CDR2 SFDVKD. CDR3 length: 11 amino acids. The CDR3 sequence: CATSEQGEQFF. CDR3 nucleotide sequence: TGTGCCACCAGTGAGCAGGGGGAGCAGTTCTTC.

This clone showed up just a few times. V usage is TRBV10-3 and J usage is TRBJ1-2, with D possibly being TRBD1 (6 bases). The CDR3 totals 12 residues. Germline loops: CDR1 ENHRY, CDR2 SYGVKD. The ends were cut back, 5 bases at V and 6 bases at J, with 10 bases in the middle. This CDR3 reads CAISSRGDGYTF. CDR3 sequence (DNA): TGTGCCATCAGTAGCAGGGGTGATGGCTACACCTTC.

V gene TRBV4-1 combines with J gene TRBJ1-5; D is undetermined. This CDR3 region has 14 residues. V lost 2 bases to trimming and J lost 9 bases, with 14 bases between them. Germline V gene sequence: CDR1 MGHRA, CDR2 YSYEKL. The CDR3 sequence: CASSQPGTGMPQHF. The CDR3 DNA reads TGCGCCAGCAGCCAACCGGGAACCGGGATGCCCCAGCATTTT.